This T cell receptor (beta chain) appears in the sequencing data of a study of cytomegalovirus exposure and HLA in healthy donors. Turning to the study itself: Of the donors genotyped, several hundred in all, about 76% fell in the Caucasian-associated ancestry cluster. Whole-study results and caveats: A later analysis reported that several of the most significant clusters appeared to be linked to common viral pathogens, among them Epstein-Barr virus. TCR beta sequences reportedly predicted the HLA-A and HLA-B alleles of most subjects accurately. In a later analysis, at a false discovery rate of 0.05, over 15,000 TCR beta sequences matched HLA alleles.

As concerns this clone: The antigen remains unidentified.

It was with 60 Vbeta and 13 Jbeta primers that the PCR ran. Produced via immunoSEQ multiplex PCR; TCRdb's table is partial and in-frame only. The sample holds about 120,000 clones, 65% to 85% seen once. Trimming left V 7 bases short and J 12 bases short, with 16 bases between. This CDR3 comprises 12 residues. The germline gives CDR1 MDHEN, CDR2 SYDVKM. V and J are TRBV28 and TRBJ2-1; D possibly corresponds to TRBD2 (6 bases). Source material: PBMCs. The sequence was collected from a woman aged 40-49 years in good health and CMV-seropositive. CDR3 sequence: CASTLGSGVQFF. The CDR3 nucleotides are TGTGCCAGCACGTTAGGGTCGGGGGTGCAGTTCTTC.